This is a list of T cell receptor beta chains from one sample in a study of blood T cells in healthy people across ages. TCRdb ran MiXCR on the 5' RACE reads and lists one entry per CDR3 protein. The sample consists of 800,000 to 900,000 distinct CDR3 sequences, approximately 59% of them appearing once. The sample consisted of blood. Receptors originate from a man aged 25 to 40 in good health. The CDR3 runs from the conserved cysteine through the conserved F or W. The D gene is left open where the match is weak. Size values are once, few and many counts, or a class for expanded clones, and some rows have none.

>NA|TRBJ2-7|TRBV2|few
CASTDSSYEQYF
TGTGCCAGCACGGACAGCTCCTACGAGCAGTACTTC
>NA|TRBJ2-1|TRBV2|NA
CASTRRLGEQFF
TGTGCCAGCACCAGGCGTTTAGGGGAGCAGTTCTTC
>TRBD2|TRBJ2-2|TRBV4-2|NA
CASSRASGANTGELFF
TGTGCCAGCAGCCGGGCTAGCGGGGCGAACACCGGGGAGCTGTTTTTT
>TRBD1|TRBJ2-3|TRBV20-1|NA
CSARGGGQGARDTQYF
TGCAGTGCTAGAGGGGGTGGACAGGGGGCGCGGGATACGCAGTATTTT
>NA|TRBJ1-2|TRBV14|NA
CASSQDPARRGGYTF
TGTGCCAGCAGCCAAGATCCGGCGCGGAGGGGTGGCTACACCTTC
>TRBD1|TRBJ2-7|TRBV7-9|NA
CASSSQPGQGYEQYF
TGTGCCAGCAGCTCACAACCGGGACAGGGCTACGAGCAGTACTTC
>NA|TRBJ2-4|TRBV6-1|NA
CASSGRQGGSGIQYF
TGTGCCAGCAGTGGAAGACAGGGAGGGTCCGGCATTCAGTACTTC
>TRBD2|TRBJ2-7|TRBV10-3|few
CAITGTSEVSEQYF
TGTGCCATCACCGGGACTAGCGAAGTGTCCGAGCAGTACTTC
>NA|TRBJ2-1|TRBV5-1|NA
CASDVARGDPYNEQFF
TGCGCCAGCGATGTGGCGCGGGGAGACCCCTACAATGAGCAGTTCTTC
>TRBD1|TRBJ2-1|TRBV27|NA
CASSFGDRANEQFF
TGTGCCAGCAGTTTTGGGGACAGGGCTAATGAGCAGTTCTTC
>TRBD1|TRBJ2-3|TRBV9|NA
CASSAQGVLQNTQYF
TGTGCCAGCAGCGCACAGGGGGTACTACAGAATACGCAGTATTTT
>NA|TRBJ1-6|TRBV7-2|NA
CASSFQGNSPLHF
TGTGCCAGCAGCTTTCAGGGGAATTCACCCCTCCACTTT
>NA|TRBJ1-2|TRBV25-1|few
CASSGTVAYGYTF
TGTGCCAGCAGTGGGACAGTTGCCTATGGCTACACCTTC
>NA|TRBJ2-7|TRBV29-1|few
CSVEFRGRQYF
TGCAGCGTTGAATTTCGGGGTCGGCAGTACTTC
>TRBD2|TRBJ2-7|TRBV6-1|few
CASTPSGGHSYEQYF
TGTGCCAGCACTCCTAGCGGGGGCCACTCCTACGAGCAGTACTTC
>NA|TRBJ2-3|TRBV10-3|few
CAISDQRATDTRYF
TGTGCCATCAGTGATCAGAGGGCCACAGATACGCGGTATTTT
>TRBD2|TRBJ2-3|TRBV5-6|NA
CASSWETSGGADTQYF
TGTGCCAGCAGCTGGGAGACTAGCGGGGGGGCAGATACGCAGTATTTT
>TRBD1|TRBJ1-1|TRBV10-3|NA
CATGGQGTTEAFF
TGTGCCACGGGAGGACAGGGGACCACTGAAGCTTTCTTT
>TRBD2|TRBJ2-3|TRBV6-1|NA
CATLRLRLAVTDTQYF
TGTGCCACCCTGCGGCTCCGCCTAGCGGTCACAGATACGCAGTATTTT
>TRBD1|TRBJ2-6|TRBV4-3|NA
CASSEGQGVSGANVLTF
TGCGCCAGCAGCGAGGGACAGGGTGTCTCTGGGGCCAACGTCCTGACTTTC
>TRBD1|TRBJ2-1|TRBV6-2/TRBV6-3|NA
CASSPGTGFTGQFF
TGTGCCAGCAGTCCCGGGACAGGGTTCACAGGCCAGTTCTTC
>NA|TRBJ2-3|TRBV7-2|NA
CASSFGQGFPDTQYF
TGTGCCAGCAGCTTTGGGCAGGGGTTCCCAGATACGCAGTATTTT
>TRBD1|TRBJ2-1|TRBV29-1|NA
CSVEGDSSYNEQFF
TGCAGCGTTGAAGGGGACAGCTCCTACAATGAGCAGTTCTTC
>NA|TRBJ1-2|TRBV10-3|few
CAISESVGVDYGYTF
TGTGCCATCAGTGAGTCCGTAGGGGTGGACTATGGCTACACCTTC
>TRBD1|TRBJ2-1|TRBV25-1|NA
CASGWTGGDEQFF
TGTGCCAGCGGCTGGACAGGGGGCGATGAGCAGTTCTTC
>TRBD2|TRBJ2-2|TRBV7-2|NA
CASSLIAGVNTGELFF
TGTGCCAGCAGCTTAATAGCGGGGGTTAACACCGGGGAGCTGTTTTTT
>NA|TRBJ1-1|TRBV12-3/TRBV12-4|once
CANSRGMNTEAFF
TGTGCCAACTCCAGGGGCATGAACACTGAAGCTTTCTTT
>NA|TRBJ1-2|TRBV4-2|few
CASSPTRVDARNYGYTF
TGTGCCAGCAGCCCAACACGGGTAGACGCTCGAAACTATGGCTACACCTTC
>NA|TRBJ2-7|TRBV12-3/TRBV12-4|NA
CASSLDTESYEQYF
TGTGCCAGCAGTTTGGACACCGAATCCTACGAGCAGTACTTC
>TRBD2|TRBJ2-1|TRBV7-7|NA
CASSLSPRAGENEQFF
TGTGCCAGCAGCTTATCCCCACGAGCGGGAGAAAATGAGCAGTTCTTC